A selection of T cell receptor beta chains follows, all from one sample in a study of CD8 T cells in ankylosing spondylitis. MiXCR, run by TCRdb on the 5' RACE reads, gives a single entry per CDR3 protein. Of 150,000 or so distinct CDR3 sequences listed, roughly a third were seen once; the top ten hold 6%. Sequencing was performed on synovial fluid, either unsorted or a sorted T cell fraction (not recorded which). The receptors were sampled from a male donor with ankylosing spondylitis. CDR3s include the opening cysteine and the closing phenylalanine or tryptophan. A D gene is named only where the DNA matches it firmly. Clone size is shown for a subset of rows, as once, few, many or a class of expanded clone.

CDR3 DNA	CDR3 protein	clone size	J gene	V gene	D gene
TGTGCCAGCAGCGTACTAGCGGGGGGCTCCCAAGAGACCCAGTACTTC	CASSVLAGGSQETQYF	few	TRBJ2-5	TRBV5-6	TRBD2
TGCGCCAGCAGTGAAGGGCTCTTCGGGGGATCTAGCAATGAGCAGTTCTTC	CASSEGLFGGSSNEQFF	.	TRBJ2-1	TRBV10-1	.
TGCGCCAGCAGCCAAGATCTCCTTCGATCTGGACTCCACTACGAGCAGTACTTC	CASSQDLLRSGLHYEQYF	.	TRBJ2-7	TRBV4-1	.
TGTGCCAGCAGCCAAGTCCACTTGGGGAGCTCCTACAATGAGCAGTTCTTC	CASSQVHLGSSYNEQFF	few	TRBJ2-1	TRBV4-2	.
TGTGCCAGCAGTTTAGTCATAAACAATGAGCAGTTCTTC	CASSLVINNEQFF	few	TRBJ2-1	TRBV12-3/TRBV12-4	.
TGCGCCAGCAGCCCCGACGCAGGGCTCCCTGAAGCTTTCTTT	CASSPDAGLPEAFF	few	TRBJ1-1	TRBV5-1	.
TGCAGCGTTGAAGGGCTGGGGAGGACTAGCAATGAGCAGTTCTTC	CSVEGLGRTSNEQFF	.	TRBJ2-1	TRBV29-1	TRBD2
TGCGCCAGCAGCCAAGCCGTAGTGGATTCCTACGAGCAGTACTTC	CASSQAVVDSYEQYF	.	TRBJ2-7	TRBV4-1	.
TGCAGTGCTGGCTATGGCTACACCTTC	CSAGYGYTF	.	TRBJ1-2	TRBV20-1	.
TGTGCCAGCAGCCCTAGCGCGATTACCTCCTCCTACGAGCAGTACTTC	CASSPSAITSSYEQYF	.	TRBJ2-7	TRBV7-2	.
TGCAGTGCTAGAGACAGGGGAATCATCACTGAAGCTTTCTTT	CSARDRGIITEAFF	many	TRBJ1-1	TRBV20-1	.
TGTGCCAGCAGTTTCGGAGGGTACGTCTATGGCTACACCTTC	CASSFGGYVYGYTF	.	TRBJ1-2	TRBV12-3/TRBV12-4	.
TGTGCCAGCAATCAGGGCAGGACCTCCTACGAGCAGTACTTC	CASNQGRTSYEQYF	.	TRBJ2-7	TRBV12-3/TRBV12-4	.
TGTGCCAGCAGCCCCCGACAGCTAACGGAGGCCCAGTACTTC	CASSPRQLTEAQYF	.	TRBJ2-5	TRBV11-2	.
TGTGCCAGCAGTCCCGGGACCGGGACAGTCAGCACAGATACGCAGTATTTT	CASSPGTGTVSTDTQYF	.	TRBJ2-3	TRBV28	TRBD1
TGTGCCAGCAGTTTAGACGGGGGGGTGTCGTATACGCAGTATTTT	CASSLDGGVSYTQYF	few	TRBJ2-3	TRBV12-3/TRBV12-4	TRBD2
TGTGCCAGCAGCCGAGGGCAGTTGGGGGCTAATTCACCCCTCCACTTT	CASSRGQLGANSPLHF	.	TRBJ1-6	TRBV6-1	.
TGTGCCAGCAGCAAAGACCTCGGGACTGAAACCCACTACGAGCAGTACTTC	CASSKDLGTETHYEQYF	many	TRBJ2-7	TRBV21-1	.
TGTGCCAGCAGCTCCGGGACAGGGCTGAATTCACCCCTCCACTTT	CASSSGTGLNSPLHF	.	TRBJ1-6	TRBV7-9	TRBD1
TGTGCCAGCAGCAGCGGGAGGGGCATGTACAATGAGCAGTTCTTC	CASSSGRGMYNEQFF	.	TRBJ2-1	TRBV6-4	TRBD2
TGTGCCAGCAGCCCCAGGGACACTGAAGCTTTCTTT	CASSPRDTEAFF	many	TRBJ1-1	TRBV18	.
TGTGCCAGCAGCGTCCAGTCCGGGACTAGCGGGAGAGGGTCCTACAATGAGCAGTTCTTC	CASSVQSGTSGRGSYNEQFF	few	TRBJ2-1	TRBV11-2	TRBD2
TGTGCCAGCAGTTCCGCTTCGACTCCGCGGGAGACCCAGTACTTC	CASSSASTPRETQYF	few	TRBJ2-5	TRBV28	.
TGCGCCAGCAGCTTGACAGGGAACCTGAACACTGAAGCTTTCTTT	CASSLTGNLNTEAFF	.	TRBJ1-1	TRBV5-1	.
TGTGCCAGCAGCTACATTTCTTCGGACAACTATGGCTACACCTTC	CASSYISSDNYGYTF	.	TRBJ1-2	TRBV5-6	.
TGCAGTGCTAGAGTACCAGGGGGGTCTCCTAATGGCTACACCTTC	CSARVPGGSPNGYTF	many	TRBJ1-2	TRBV20-1	TRBD1
TGTGCCAGCACTTGGGGTCGAACCCAAGAGACCCAGTACTTC	CASTWGRTQETQYF	.	TRBJ2-5	TRBV6-5	.
TGTGCCAGCAGCTACCAACAGGGAAACTATGGCTACACCTTC	CASSYQQGNYGYTF	many	TRBJ1-2	TRBV3-1	.
TGCAGTGCTAGAGATGAACAGATAAAGAACACCGGGGAGCTGTTTTTT	CSARDEQIKNTGELFF	many	TRBJ2-2	TRBV20-1	.
TGCGCCAGCAGCTTGGTTCCGGGACTAGCGGGGGAAGAGCAGTTCTTC	CASSLVPGLAGEEQFF	.	TRBJ2-1	TRBV5-1	TRBD2
TGCGCCAGCAGCTTGGAGTCCCCCACAGATACGCAGTATTTT	CASSLESPTDTQYF	few	TRBJ2-3	TRBV5-1	.
TGTGCCTGGATAGGATACGGCTCCCCTGAAGCTTTCTTT	CAWIGYGSPEAFF	.	TRBJ1-1	TRBV30	.
TGCAGTGCTAGCGGCGCGTTAGCGGGGTTAATATCCTACAATGAGCAGTTCTTC	CSASGALAGLISYNEQFF	medium-sized	TRBJ2-1	TRBV20-1	TRBD2